Only a few counts were recorded for the clone carrying this T cell receptor beta chain. What it binds is unknown. Looked up from germline, CDR1 is MNHEY and CDR2 is SVGAGI. V lost 7 bases to trimming and J lost 2 bases, with 16 bases between them. CDR3 length: 15 amino acids. These data originate in a study of PD-1 blockade in classical Hodgkin lymphoma. Overall study: The patients were dosed with nivolumab 3 mg/kg, infused intravenously every 2 weeks. Findings and caveats of the study: Initiation of nivolumab under 1 year after ASCT led to exclusion of patients. With CD4+ cells, TCR diversity rose significantly by C4D1, but not with CD8+ cells.

The repertoire was sequenced with immunoSEQ multiplex PCR; TCRdb's copy has only in-frame clones and lacks some. The sample holds under 70,000 clones; 71% are singletons and the top ten take 9% to 10%. Each of the patients experienced relapse following autologous stem cell transplantation, and their brentuximab vedotin exposure differed. The patients, who had relapsed/refractory classical Hodgkin lymphoma, achieved best responses of complete response, partial response or progressive disease. The rearrangement links TRBV6-5 to TRBJ2-3; tentative D call: TRBD1 (5 bases). The origin of this receptor is a human donor with classical Hodgkin lymphoma. Sample: peripheral blood mononuclear cells (PBMCs), taken before the second cycle of nivolumab. CDR3 region: CASKSYPGITDTQYF. The CDR3 DNA sequence: TGTGCCAGCAAAAGTTACCCAGGGATCACAGATACGCAGTATTTT.